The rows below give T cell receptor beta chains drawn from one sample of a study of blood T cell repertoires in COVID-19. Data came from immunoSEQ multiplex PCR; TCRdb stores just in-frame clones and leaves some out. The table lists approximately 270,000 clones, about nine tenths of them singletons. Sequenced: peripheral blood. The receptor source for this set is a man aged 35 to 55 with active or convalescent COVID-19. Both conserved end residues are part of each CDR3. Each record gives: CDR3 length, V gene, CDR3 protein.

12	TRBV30	CAWRLQGTEAFF
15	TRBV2	CASRGLAYAYNEQFF
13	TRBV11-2	CASSFGGYYEQYF
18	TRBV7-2	CASSSGNSDTSSYNEQFF
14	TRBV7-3	CASSSGTYQETQYF
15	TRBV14	CASSQLTGLLETQYF
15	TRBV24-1	CATSDSQGAGYGYTF
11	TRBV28	CASSGETQQYF
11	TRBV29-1	CSGTSGRTLYF
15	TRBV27	CASSLRRGLGHEQYF
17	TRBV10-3	CAISAFLAGGLYNEQFF
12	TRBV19	CASSWTAQPQHF
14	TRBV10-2	CASRTTATNEKLFF
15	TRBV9	CASSHDRADTDTQYF
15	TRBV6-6	CASSYYAGAGNTIYF
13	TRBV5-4	CASSEGGLNGYTF
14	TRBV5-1	CASRQVLAEDTQYF
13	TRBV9	CASSPAGGNEQFF
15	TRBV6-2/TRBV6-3	CASSSPTGVSEKLFF